The 7 T cell receptor beta chains below come from one sample, sequenced in a study of T cell responses to AZD1222 COVID-19 vaccine. Some clones are missing from TCRdb's copy, which holds only in-frame ones; the method was immunoSEQ multiplex PCR. The sample shows approximately 150,000 clones, just over 90% of them seen only once. The sequencing used peripheral blood, collected on day 0 of MenACWY control vaccination. The receptors stem from an adult in good health.

This clone was seen just once. Here the CDR3 DNA reads TGCGCCAGCAGCTTGGGTCAGAATAACATTCAGTACTTC. This gives the protein CASSLGQNNIQYF. This chain joins TRBV5-1 and TRBJ2-4; D gene ambiguous. CDR3 size: 13 residues. V was cut by 0 bases and J by 7 bases, with 8 bases left in between. Germline values: CDR1 SGHRS, CDR2 YFSETQ. Full variable domain (missing parts from reference TRBV5-1 and TRBJ2-4): KAGVTQTPRYLIKTRGQQVTLSCSPISGHRSVSWYQQTPGQGLQFLFEYFSETQRNKGNFPGRFSGRQFSNSRSEMNVSTLELGDSALYLCASSLGQNNIQYFGAGTRLSVL.

This chain connects TRBV14 to TRBJ2-2; D is possibly TRBD2 (5 bases). The CDR3 consists of 14 residues. Germline values: CDR1 SGHDN, CDR2 FVKESK. V was pared by 0 bases and J by 7 bases, with 9 bases between. The CDR3 spells CASSQDPRGGELFF. Here the CDR3 DNA reads TGTGCCAGCAGCCAAGACCCCCGGGGCGGGGAGCTGTTTTTT.

The rearrangement links TRBV6-4 to TRBJ1-2; D call uncertain. The CDR3 length is 15 residues. Germline loops: CDR1 MRHNA, CDR2 SNTAGT. V was pared by 3 bases and J by 5 bases, with 16 bases between. CDR3 residues: CASSEGRGRQYGYTF. The DNA of the CDR3 is TGTGCCAGCAGTGAAGGTAGAGGGAGGCAATATGGCTACACCTTC.

The rearrangement links TRBV6-5 to TRBJ1-6; D may be TRBD1 (5 bases). CDR1 and CDR2 from the germline V gene are MNHEY and SVGAGI. The CDR3 totals 14 residues. Trimming took off 10 bases at V and 4 bases at J, with 14 bases between the two ends. The CDR3 DNA is TGTGCCACGCGACCGGGACGGTATAATTCACCCCTCCACTTT. This codes for CATRPGRYNSPLHF.

The J gene is TRBJ1-1, the V gene TRBV19; 7 positions agree with TRBD1. CDR3 length equals 16 residues. Germline V gene lookup returns CDR1 LNHDA and CDR2 SQIVND (reference sequence). Germline trimming cut 7 bases from V and 3 bases from J; bases unmatched to any gene: 14. The CDR3: CASKDSGDRGYTEAFF. CDR3 nucleotides: TGTGCCAGTAAGGATTCGGGGGACAGAGGATACACTGAAGCTTTCTTT.

Here the CDR3 reads CASSQEDSGGWVTEAFF. The CDR3 DNA follows: TGTGCCAGCAGCCAAGAAGACTCTGGGGGGTGGGTAACTGAAGCTTTCTTT. The chain combines TRBV14 with TRBJ1-1; perhaps TRBD1 as D (5 bases). Trimming took off 0 bases at V and 5 bases at J, with 19 bases between the two ends. The CDR3 is 17 amino acids. Looked up from germline, CDR1 is SGHDN and CDR2 is FVKESK.

This chain uses TRBV6-5 with TRBJ1-4; D is unclear. The V gene's germline CDR1 is MNHEY and CDR2 SVGAGI. The CDR3 length is 15 residues. Trimming shortened V by 0 bases and J by 1 base, and 6 bases separated the two germline ends. CDR3 sequence reads: CASSYSVGTNEKLFF. The CDR3 DNA sequence: TGTGCCAGCAGTTACTCGGTTGGAACTAATGAAAAACTGTTTTTT.